This T cell receptor beta chain was documented in a study of blood T cell repertoires in COVID-19. The germline gives CDR1 SQVTM, CDR2 ANQGSEA. The length of the CDR3 is 16 residues. V was shortened by 7 bases and J by 7 bases, with 28 bases between the two germline ends. Some clones are missing from TCRdb's copy, which holds only in-frame ones; the method was immunoSEQ multiplex PCR. Found here are about 380,000 clones, 70% to 90% of them singletons; the top ten hold more than 1%. The chain carries TRBV29-1 and TRBJ1-1; no clear D. The sequencing input was PBMCs or T cells enriched from blood (not recorded which). The receptor was isolated from a woman between 18 and 29 years old who had recovered from COVID-19. The chain's CDR3 is CSADMAGRTDYGEAFF. For the CDR3, the DNA is TGCAGCGCTGACATGGCCGGGCGGACTGATTATGGTGAAGCTTTCTTT. The whole variable domain, remainder taken from reference TRBV29-1 and TRBJ1-1, is SAVISQKPSRDICQRGTSLTIQCQVDSQVTMMFWYRQQPGQSLTLIATANQGSEATYESGFVIDKFPISRPNLTFSTLTVSNMSPEDSSIYLCSADMAGRTDYGEAFFGQGTRLTVV.